These T cell receptor beta chains were read from a single sample in a study of OX40 agonist ivuxolimab in advanced cancers. Only in-frame clones appear in the TCRdb table, and some are missing; sequencing was by immunoSEQ multiplex PCR. Of 65,000 to 85,000 clones in the sample, around 92% were seen once. The sequencing here drew on CD4+ or CD8+ T cells sorted from blood, taken in a trial of the OX40 agonist ivuxolimab. The receptors come from an adult with an advanced solid tumor such as melanoma, head and neck, liver or kidney cancer. The CDR3 runs from the conserved cysteine through the conserved F or W. A D gene is named only where the DNA matches it firmly. Clone size is shown for a subset of rows, as once, few, many or a class of expanded clone.

>NA|NA|TRBV7-9|TRBJ2-1
CASSLAVVEQFF
TGTGCCAGCAGCTTAGCTGTGGTTGAGCAGTTCTTC
>NA|TRBD1|TRBV5-1|TRBJ2-1
CASSPDPGQGYNEQFF
TGCGCCAGCAGTCCCGATCCGGGACAGGGGTACAATGAGCAGTTCTTC
>NA|NA|TRBV5-1|TRBJ2-5
CASSPGATPETQYF
TGCGCCAGCAGCCCGGGGGCCACCCCCGAGACCCAGTACTTC
>NA|TRBD1|TRBV19|TRBJ2-1
CASSRGQGATYNEQFF
TGTGCCAGTAGTAGGGGACAGGGGGCCACCTACAATGAGCAGTTCTTC
>NA|TRBD1|TRBV4-1|TRBJ2-7
CASSPGTGGSEQYF
TGCGCCAGCAGCCCAGGGACAGGGGGCTCCGAGCAGTACTTC
>NA|NA|TRBV2|TRBJ2-7
CASSLQGSPYEQYF
TGTGCCAGCAGCCTACAGGGATCCCCCTACGAGCAGTACTTC
>NA|NA|TRBV27|TRBJ1-2
CASSFTSEGNYGYTF
TGTGCCAGCAGTTTTACTTCCGAGGGGAACTATGGCTACACCTTC
>once|NA|TRBV11-2|TRBJ2-7
CASSLVARTYEQYF
TGTGCCAGCAGCTTAGTCGCCAGGACCTACGAGCAGTACTTC
>once|TRBD1|TRBV19|TRBJ1-1
CASSIGQGAAEAFF
TGTGCCAGTAGTATTGGACAGGGGGCGGCTGAAGCTTTCTTT
>NA|TRBD1|TRBV19|TRBJ1-3
CASSRGQRSGNTIYF
TGTGCCAGTAGCCGGGGACAGCGCTCTGGAAACACCATATATTTT
>NA|TRBD1|TRBV27|TRBJ1-3
CASSRTGMGSGNTIYF
TGTGCCAGCTCTCGGACAGGGATGGGATCTGGAAACACCATATATTTT
>once|TRBD2|TRBV19|TRBJ2-3
CASRTSGAREQDTQYF
TGTGCCAGTAGGACTAGCGGAGCTAGAGAGCAAGATACGCAGTATTTT
>NA|TRBD2|TRBV5-1|TRBJ2-7
CASTSSGLAVSYEQYF
TGCGCCAGCACTTCATCGGGACTAGCGGTATCCTACGAGCAGTACTTC
>NA|NA|TRBV12-1|TRBJ2-1
CASSPDAVGEQFF
TGTGCCAGCAGCCCTGACGCGGTCGGTGAGCAGTTCTTC
>NA|NA|TRBV5-1|TRBJ2-3
CASSPEVFDTQYF
TGCGCCAGCAGCCCCGAGGTGTTTGATACGCAGTATTTT